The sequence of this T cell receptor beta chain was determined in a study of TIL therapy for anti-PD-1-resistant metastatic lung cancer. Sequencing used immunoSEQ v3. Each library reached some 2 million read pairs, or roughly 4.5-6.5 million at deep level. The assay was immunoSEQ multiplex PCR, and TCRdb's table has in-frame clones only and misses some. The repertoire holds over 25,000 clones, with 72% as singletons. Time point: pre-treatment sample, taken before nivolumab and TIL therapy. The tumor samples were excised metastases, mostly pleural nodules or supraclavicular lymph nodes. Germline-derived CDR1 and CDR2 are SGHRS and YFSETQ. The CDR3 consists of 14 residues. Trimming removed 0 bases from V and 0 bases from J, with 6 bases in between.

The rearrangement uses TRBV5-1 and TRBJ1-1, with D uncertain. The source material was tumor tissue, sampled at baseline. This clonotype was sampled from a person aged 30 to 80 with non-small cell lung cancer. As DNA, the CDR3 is TGCGCCAGCAGCTTGGATGGAATGAACACTGAAGCTTTCTTT. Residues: CASSLDGMNTEAFF.